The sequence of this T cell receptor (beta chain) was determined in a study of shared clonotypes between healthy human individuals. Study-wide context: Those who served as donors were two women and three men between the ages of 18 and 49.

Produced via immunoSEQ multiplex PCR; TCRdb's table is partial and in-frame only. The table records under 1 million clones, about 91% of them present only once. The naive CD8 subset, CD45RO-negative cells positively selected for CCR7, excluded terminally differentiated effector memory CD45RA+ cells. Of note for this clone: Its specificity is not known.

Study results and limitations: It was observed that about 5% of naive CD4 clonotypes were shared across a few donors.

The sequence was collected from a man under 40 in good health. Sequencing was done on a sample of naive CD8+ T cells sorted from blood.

The CDR3 nucleotides are TGTGCCAGCAGCTTAGGGGACCGAACATTACCCCGGGAGACCCAGTACTTC. Translating gives CASSLGDRTLPRETQYF. The chain recombines TRBV11-3 with TRBJ2-5; either TRBD1 or TRBD2 may supply D (5 bases each). The CDR3 consists of 17 residues. Germline lookup yields CDR1 SGHNT and CDR2 YENEEA. V shed 1 base and J shed 5 bases, with 20 bases lying between them.